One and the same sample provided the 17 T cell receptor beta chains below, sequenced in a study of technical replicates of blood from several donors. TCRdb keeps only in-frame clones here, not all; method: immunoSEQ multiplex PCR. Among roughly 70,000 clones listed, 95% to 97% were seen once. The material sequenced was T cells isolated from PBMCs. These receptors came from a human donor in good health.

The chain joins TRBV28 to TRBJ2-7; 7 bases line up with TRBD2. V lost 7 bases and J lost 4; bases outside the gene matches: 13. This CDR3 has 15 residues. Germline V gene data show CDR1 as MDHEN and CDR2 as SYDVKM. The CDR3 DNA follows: TGTGCCAGCATTGGCGGCGGGAGAAGAGAGTACGAGCAGTACTTC. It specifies CASIGGGRREYEQYF.

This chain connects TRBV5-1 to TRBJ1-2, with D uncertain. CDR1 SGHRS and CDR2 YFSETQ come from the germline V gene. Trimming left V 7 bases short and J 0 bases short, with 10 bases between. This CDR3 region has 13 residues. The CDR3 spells CASGTNSNYGYTF. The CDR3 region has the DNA TGCGCCAGCGGTACGAACTCTAACTATGGCTACACCTTC.

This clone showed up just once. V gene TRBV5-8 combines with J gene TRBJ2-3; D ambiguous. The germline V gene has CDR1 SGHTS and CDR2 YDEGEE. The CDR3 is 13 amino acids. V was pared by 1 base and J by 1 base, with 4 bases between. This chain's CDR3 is CASSLRGTDTQYF. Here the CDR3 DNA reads TGTGCCAGCAGCTTGAGAGGCACAGATACGCAGTATTTT. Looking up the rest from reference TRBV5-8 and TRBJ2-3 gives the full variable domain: EAGVTQSPTHLIKTRGQQATLRCSPISGHTSVYWYQQALGLGLQFLLWYDEGEERNRGNFPPRFSGRQFPNYSSELNVNALELEDSALYLCASSLRGTDTQYFGPGTRLTVL.

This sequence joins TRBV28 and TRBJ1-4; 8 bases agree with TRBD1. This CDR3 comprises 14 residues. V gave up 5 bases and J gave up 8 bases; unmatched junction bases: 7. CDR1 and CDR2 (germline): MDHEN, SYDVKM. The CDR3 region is CASSRDRIYEKLFF. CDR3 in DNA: TGTGCCAGCAGTCGGGACAGGATCTACGAAAAACTGTTTTTT.

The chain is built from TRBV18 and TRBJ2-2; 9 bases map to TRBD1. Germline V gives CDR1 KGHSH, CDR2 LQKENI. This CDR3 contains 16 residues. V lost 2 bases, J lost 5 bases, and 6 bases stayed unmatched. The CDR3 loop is CASSPSGTGTTGELFF. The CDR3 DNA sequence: TGTGCCAGCTCACCATCCGGGACAGGGACGACCGGGGAGCTGTTTTTT.

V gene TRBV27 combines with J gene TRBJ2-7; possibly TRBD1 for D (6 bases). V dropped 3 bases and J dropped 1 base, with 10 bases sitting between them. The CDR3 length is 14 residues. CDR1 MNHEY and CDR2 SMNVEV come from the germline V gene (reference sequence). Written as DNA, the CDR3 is TGTGCCAGCAGTTTGGGGCAGGGGTCCTACGAGCAGTACTTC. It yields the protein CASSLGQGSYEQYF.

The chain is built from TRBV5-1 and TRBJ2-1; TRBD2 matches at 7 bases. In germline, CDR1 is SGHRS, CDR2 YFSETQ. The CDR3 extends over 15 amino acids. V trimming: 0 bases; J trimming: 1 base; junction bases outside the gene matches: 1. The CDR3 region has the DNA TGCGCCAGCAGCTTGGAGGGAGGGTCCTACAATGAGCAGTTCTTC. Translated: CASSLEGGSYNEQFF.

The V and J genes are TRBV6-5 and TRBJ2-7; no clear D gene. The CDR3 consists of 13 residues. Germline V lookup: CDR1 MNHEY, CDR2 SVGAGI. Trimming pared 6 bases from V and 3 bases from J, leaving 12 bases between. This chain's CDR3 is CASRRSIIYEQYF. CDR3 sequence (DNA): TGTGCCAGCAGGCGATCGATCATCTACGAGCAGTACTTC.

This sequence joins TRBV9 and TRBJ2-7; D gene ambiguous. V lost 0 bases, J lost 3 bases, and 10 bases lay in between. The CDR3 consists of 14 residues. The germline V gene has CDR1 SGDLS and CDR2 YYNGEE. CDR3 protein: CASSVAASNYEQYF. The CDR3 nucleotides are TGTGCCAGCAGCGTAGCTGCGAGTAACTACGAGCAGTACTTC.

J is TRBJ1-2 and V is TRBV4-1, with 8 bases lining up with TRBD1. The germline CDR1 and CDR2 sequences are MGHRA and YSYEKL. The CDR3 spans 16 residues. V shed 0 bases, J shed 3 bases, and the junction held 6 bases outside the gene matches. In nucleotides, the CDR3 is TGCGCCAGCAGCCAAGATACCCCGACAGGGGACTATGGCTACACCTTC. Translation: CASSQDTPTGDYGYTF.

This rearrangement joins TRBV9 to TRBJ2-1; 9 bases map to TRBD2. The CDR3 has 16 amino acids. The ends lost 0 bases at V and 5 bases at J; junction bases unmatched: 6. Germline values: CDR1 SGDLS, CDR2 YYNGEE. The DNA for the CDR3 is TGTGCCAGCAGCGTAGCGTTGTTAGCGGGGGACAATGAGCAGTTCTTC. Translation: CASSVALLAGDNEQFF.

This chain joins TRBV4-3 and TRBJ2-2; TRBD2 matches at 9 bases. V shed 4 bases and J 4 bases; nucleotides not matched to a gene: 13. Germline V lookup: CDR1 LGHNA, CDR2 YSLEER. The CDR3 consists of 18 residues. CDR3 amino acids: CASSLLTTSGPFTGELFF. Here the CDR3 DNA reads TGCGCCAGCAGCCTCTTGACAACTAGCGGGCCATTCACCGGGGAGCTGTTTTTT.

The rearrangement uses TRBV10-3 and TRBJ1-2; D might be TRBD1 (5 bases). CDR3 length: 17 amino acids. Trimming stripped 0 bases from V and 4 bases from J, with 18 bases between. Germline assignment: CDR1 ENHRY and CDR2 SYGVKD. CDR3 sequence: CAISESARVEKTYGYTF. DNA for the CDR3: TGTGCCATCAGTGAGTCAGCCAGGGTAGAGAAGACCTATGGCTACACCTTC.

CDR3 amino acids: CASSRETGGAAFF. The CDR3 DNA sequence: TGTGCCAGCAGCCGTGAGACAGGGGGTGCGGCTTTCTTT. This rearrangement joins TRBV7-9 to TRBJ1-1, with 9 nucleotides matching TRBD1. Trimming at V came to 5 bases and at J to 11 bases, leaving 9 bases not matched to a gene. The CDR3 spans 13 residues. CDR1 SEHNR and CDR2 FQNEAQ come from the germline V gene (reference sequence).

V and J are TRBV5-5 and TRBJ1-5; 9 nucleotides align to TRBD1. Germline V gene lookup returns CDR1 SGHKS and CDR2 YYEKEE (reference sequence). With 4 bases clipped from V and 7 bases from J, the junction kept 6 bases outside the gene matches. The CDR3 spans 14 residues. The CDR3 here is CASSLTGGGQPQHF. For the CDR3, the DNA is TGTGCCAGCAGCCTAACAGGGGGCGGGCAGCCCCAGCATTTT.

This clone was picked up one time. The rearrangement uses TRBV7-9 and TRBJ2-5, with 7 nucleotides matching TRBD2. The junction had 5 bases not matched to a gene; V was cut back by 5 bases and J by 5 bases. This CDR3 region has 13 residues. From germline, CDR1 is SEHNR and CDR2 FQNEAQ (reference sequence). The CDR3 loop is CASSPPGGETQYF. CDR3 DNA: TGTGCCAGCAGCCCCCCCGGGGGGGAGACCCAGTACTTC.

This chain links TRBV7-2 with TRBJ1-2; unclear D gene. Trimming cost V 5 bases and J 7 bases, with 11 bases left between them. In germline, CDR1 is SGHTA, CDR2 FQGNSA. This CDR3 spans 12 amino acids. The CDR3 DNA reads TGTGCCAGCAGCAATTTAGATATTGGCTACACCTTC. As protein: CASSNLDIGYTF.